This is a list of T cell receptor beta chains from one sample in a study of T cell repertoires in cytomegalovirus infection. Each CDR3 protein is one row after TCRdb ran MiXCR on the reads. The top ten hold about an eighth of the sample, which has approximately 910,000 distinct CDR3 sequences, around a third seen once. No antigen has been identified for these receptors. The sample in question was cultured CD8+ T cells from PBMCs, obtained from culture after CMV antigen stimulation. The source is a human donor in good health (CMV status not recorded). Some clones in this sample may be carry-over from other donors' samples. Each CDR3 is given with its conserved first and last residue. The D gene is left open where the match is weak. The size of a clone is reported for some rows only, either as once, few or many, or as a class for expanded clones.

TRBV27	few	.	13	TRBJ1-2	CASSFHSNYGYTF	TGTGCCAGCAGTTTCCACTCTAACTATGGCTACACCTTC
TRBV19	few	.	13	TRBJ1-1	CASSIGGSSEAFF	TGTGCCAGTAGTATTGGAGGGTCGTCTGAAGCTTTCTTT
TRBV10-3	.	.	14	TRBJ2-7	CAISEPTARDEQYF	TGTGCCATCAGTGAGCCGACAGCCCGGGACGAGCAGTACTTC
TRBV6-2/TRBV6-3	.	.	11	TRBJ2-5	CATTGRETQYF	TGTGCCACAACTGGGAGAGAGACCCAGTACTTC
TRBV2	few	.	15	TRBJ2-1	CASPSRGGGYNEQFF	TGTGCCAGCCCCTCAAGGGGGGGGGGGTACAATGAGCAGTTCTTC
TRBV6-2/TRBV6-3	.	.	16	TRBJ1-5	CASSDNRRGSNQPQHF	TGTGCCAGCAGTGACAACCGCAGGGGTAGCAATCAGCCCCAGCATTTT
TRBV19	.	.	14	TRBJ1-1	CASRGPGQNTEAFF	TGTGCCAGTAGGGGTCCGGGACAGAACACTGAAGCTTTCTTT
TRBV7-2	many	.	15	TRBJ2-4	CASSLPGPAKNIQYF	TGTGCCAGCAGCTTACCGGGGCCAGCCAAAAACATTCAGTACTTC
TRBV4-1	.	TRBD1	15	TRBJ2-7	CASSQRTGVTYEQYF	TGCGCCAGCAGCCAAAGGACAGGTGTGACCTACGAGCAGTACTTC
TRBV4-1	few	.	14	TRBJ1-1	CASSLWTANTEAFF	TGCGCCAGCAGCCTCTGGACAGCAAACACTGAAGCTTTCTTT
TRBV6-6	few	TRBD2	15	TRBJ2-5	CASRWTSGGKETQYF	TGTGCCAGCAGGTGGACTAGCGGGGGCAAAGAGACCCAGTACTTC
TRBV11-2	many	.	12	TRBJ2-1	CASSLVATEQFF	TGTGCCAGCAGCTTAGTGGCTACCGAGCAGTTCTTC